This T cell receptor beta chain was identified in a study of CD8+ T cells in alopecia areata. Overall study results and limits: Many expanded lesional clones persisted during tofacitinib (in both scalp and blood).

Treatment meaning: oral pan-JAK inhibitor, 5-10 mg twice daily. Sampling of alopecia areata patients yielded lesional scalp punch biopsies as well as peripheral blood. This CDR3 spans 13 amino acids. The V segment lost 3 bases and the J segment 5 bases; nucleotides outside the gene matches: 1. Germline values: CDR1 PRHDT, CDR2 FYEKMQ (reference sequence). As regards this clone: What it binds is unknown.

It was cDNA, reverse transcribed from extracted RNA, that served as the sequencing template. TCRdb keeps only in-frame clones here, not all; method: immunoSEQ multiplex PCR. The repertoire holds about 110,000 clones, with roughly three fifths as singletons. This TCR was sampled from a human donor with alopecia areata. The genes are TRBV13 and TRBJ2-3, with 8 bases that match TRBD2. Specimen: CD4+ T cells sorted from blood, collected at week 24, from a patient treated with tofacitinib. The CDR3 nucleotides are TGTGCCAGCAGCTTCACTAGCGGAGATACGCAGTATTTT. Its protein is CASSFTSGDTQYF.